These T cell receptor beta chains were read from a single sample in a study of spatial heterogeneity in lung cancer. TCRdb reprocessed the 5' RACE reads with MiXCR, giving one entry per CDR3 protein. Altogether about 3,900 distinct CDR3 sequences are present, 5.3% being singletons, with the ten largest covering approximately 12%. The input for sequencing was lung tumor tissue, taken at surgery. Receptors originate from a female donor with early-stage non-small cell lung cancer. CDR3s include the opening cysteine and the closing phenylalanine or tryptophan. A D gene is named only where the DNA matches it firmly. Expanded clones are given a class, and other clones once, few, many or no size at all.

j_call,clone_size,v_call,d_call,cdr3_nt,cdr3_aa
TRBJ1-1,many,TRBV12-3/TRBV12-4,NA,TGTGCCAGCAGTTTTGACCTTCAGAACACTGAAGCTTTCTTT,CASSFDLQNTEAFF
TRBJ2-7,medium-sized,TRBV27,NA,TGTGCCAGCAGTTTATCGAACCCCGTCTCCTACGAGCAGTACTTC,CASSLSNPVSYEQYF
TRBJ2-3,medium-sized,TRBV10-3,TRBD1,TGTGCCATCAGTGAGAGACAGGGGGTGGGAGATACGCAGTATTTT,CAISERQGVGDTQYF
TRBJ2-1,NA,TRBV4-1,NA,TGCGCCAGCAGCCCGGAGGGCGGGAATGTGGGCTATGAGCAGTTCTTC,CASSPEGGNVGYEQFF
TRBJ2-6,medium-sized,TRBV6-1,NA,TGTGCCAGCAGTGAAGGGGACTCTGGGGCCAACGTCCTGACTTTC,CASSEGDSGANVLTF
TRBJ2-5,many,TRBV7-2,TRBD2,TGTGCCAGCAGCTTCCCGACTAGCGGGACGGAGACCCAGTACTTC,CASSFPTSGTETQYF
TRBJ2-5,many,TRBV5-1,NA,TGCGCCAGCAGCACACAAGAGACCCAGTACTTC,CASSTQETQYF
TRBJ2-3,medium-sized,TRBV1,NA,TGCACCAGCCGGAAAAGTAGCGGGGAGATTACCACAGATACGCAGTATTTT,CTSRKSSGEITTDTQYF
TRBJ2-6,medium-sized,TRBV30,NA,TGTGCCTGGAGTGTACGGCTTTCCTCTGGGGCCAACGTCCTGACTTTC,CAWSVRLSSGANVLTF
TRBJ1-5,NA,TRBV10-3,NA,TGTGCCACCCAGAGGGGGGGCGTGGGGCAGCCCCAGCATTTT,CATQRGGVGQPQHF
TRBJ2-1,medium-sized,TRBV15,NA,TGTGCCACCAGGGGGTCCAACCAGGGGAATGAGCAGTTCTTC,CATRGSNQGNEQFF
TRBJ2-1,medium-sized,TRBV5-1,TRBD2,TGCGCCAGCAGCTTGCATGGGACTAGCGGGAGAAATGAGCAGTTCTTC,CASSLHGTSGRNEQFF
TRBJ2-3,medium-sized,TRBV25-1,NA,TGTGCCAGCAGTCAAGGCGGGGCTAGCACAGATACGCAGTATTTT,CASSQGGASTDTQYF
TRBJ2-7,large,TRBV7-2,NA,TGTGCCAGCAGCTTAGAAAGTGGGTCTATGGACGAGCAGTACTTC,CASSLESGSMDEQYF
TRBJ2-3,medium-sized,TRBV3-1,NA,TGTGCCAGCAGCCAAGACATTCTCACAGATACGCAGTATTTT,CASSQDILTDTQYF
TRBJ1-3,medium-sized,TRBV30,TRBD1,TGTGCCTGGAGTGTGGCAGGGGGTCCTGGAAACACCATATATTTT,CAWSVAGGPGNTIYF
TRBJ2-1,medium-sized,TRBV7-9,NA,TGTGCCAGCAGCTTAGCTATACTCAGGGGACCCTCCTACAATGAGCAGTTCTTC,CASSLAILRGPSYNEQFF
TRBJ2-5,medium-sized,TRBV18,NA,TGTGCCAGCTCACCACCGGGCAGTAACCAAGAGACCCAGTACTTC,CASSPPGSNQETQYF
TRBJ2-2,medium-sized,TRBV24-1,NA,TGTGCCACCAGTAGTGAAAACACCGGGGAGCTGTTTTTT,CATSSENTGELFF
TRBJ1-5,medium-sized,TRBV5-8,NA,TGTGCCAGCAGCCCCGGGTCTAAGCCCCAGCATTTT,CASSPGSKPQHF
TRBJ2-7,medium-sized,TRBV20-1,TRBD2,TGCAGTGCCACTCCTAGCGGATTAAGCTCCTACGAGCAGTACTTC,CSATPSGLSSYEQYF
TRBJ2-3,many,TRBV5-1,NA,TGCGCCAGCAGCTTGGAGGGAGTGGCAGATACGCAGTATTTT,CASSLEGVADTQYF
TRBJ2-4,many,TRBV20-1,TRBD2,TGCAGTGCTAGAGAGCAGCGGGAGAGGACTGGAGCCAAAAACATTCAGTACTTC,CSAREQRERTGAKNIQYF
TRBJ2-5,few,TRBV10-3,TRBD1,TGTGCCATCAGGCCGGGACAGGGGCAAGAGACCCAGTACTTC,CAIRPGQGQETQYF
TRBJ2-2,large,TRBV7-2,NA,TGTGCCAGTTGCCTACAGCTAAACACCGGGGAGCTGTTTTTT,CASCLQLNTGELFF
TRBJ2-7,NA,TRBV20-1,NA,TGCAGTGCCTCCCTAGGGCCTAGAGTCTACGAGCAGTACTTC,CSASLGPRVYEQYF
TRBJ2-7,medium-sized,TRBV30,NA,TGTGCCTGGAGTCCGAGCTACTCCTACGAGCAGTACTTC,CAWSPSYSYEQYF
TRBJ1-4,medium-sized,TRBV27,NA,TGTGCCAGCAGTTTAAGGGGGACTAATGAAAAACTGTTTTTT,CASSLRGTNEKLFF
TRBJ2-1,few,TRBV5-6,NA,TGTGCCAGCAGCTTACCCGGATTAGGCGAGCAAAACAATGAGCAGTTCTTC,CASSLPGLGEQNNEQFF
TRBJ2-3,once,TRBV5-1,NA,TGCGTCAGCAGGGCGGAAGGAGATACGCAGTATTTT,CVSRAEGDTQYF
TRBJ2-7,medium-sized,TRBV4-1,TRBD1,TGCGCCAGCAGCCCTAGGACAGGGTTTATTTACGAGCAGTACTTC,CASSPRTGFIYEQYF
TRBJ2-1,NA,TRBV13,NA,TGTGCCAGCAGCCCCGCCCCTAGCGCCGGGAGCTCCTACAATGAGCAGTTCTTC,CASSPAPSAGSSYNEQFF
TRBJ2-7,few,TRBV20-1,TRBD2,TGCAGTGCTCAAAGGGGCGGGGGGAACTCCTACGAGCAGTACTTC,CSAQRGGGNSYEQYF
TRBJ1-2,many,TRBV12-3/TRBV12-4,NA,TGTGCCAGCAATCCGGACGGGAACTATGGCTACACCTTC,CASNPDGNYGYTF
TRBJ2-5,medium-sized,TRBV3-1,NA,TGTGCCAGCAGCCAAGATCAAGTTGTAGAGACCCAGTACTTC,CASSQDQVVETQYF
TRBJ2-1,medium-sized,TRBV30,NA,TGTGCTGTCCGGGACGCCAACTACAATGAGCAGTTCTTC,CAVRDANYNEQFF
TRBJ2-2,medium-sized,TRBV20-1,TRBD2,TGCAGTGCTTTACGACCTAGCGGACGGGGAGCCGGGGAGCTGTTTTTT,CSALRPSGRGAGELFF
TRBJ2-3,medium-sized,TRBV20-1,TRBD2,TGCAGTGCCGAGAGGGCGGGGGGGTATGAAGATACGCAGTATTTT,CSAERAGGYEDTQYF
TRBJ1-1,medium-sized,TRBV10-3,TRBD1,TGTGCCATCAGAAATCGGGACAGGGGGCAGACTGAAGCTTTCTTT,CAIRNRDRGQTEAFF
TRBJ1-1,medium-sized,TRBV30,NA,TGTGCCGGCCACAGGGTGTCGACTGAAGCTTTCTTT,CAGHRVSTEAFF
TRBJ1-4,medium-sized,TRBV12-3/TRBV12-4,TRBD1,TGTGCCAGCAGTAGCCCGACAGGGGGCCCCTCAACTAATGAAAAACTGTTTTTT,CASSSPTGGPSTNEKLFF
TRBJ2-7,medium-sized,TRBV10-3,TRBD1,TGTGCCACCCCTGCCGGACAGGGAGCCCCCTACGAGCAGTACTTC,CATPAGQGAPYEQYF
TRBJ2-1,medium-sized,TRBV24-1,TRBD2,TGTGCCACCAGTGCCAGCGGGGGGGCGGATGAGCAGTTCTTC,CATSASGGADEQFF
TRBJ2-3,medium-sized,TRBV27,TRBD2,TGTGCCAGCAGTCTCGGAGTAGCGGGAGGCCCAGATACGCAGTATTTT,CASSLGVAGGPDTQYF
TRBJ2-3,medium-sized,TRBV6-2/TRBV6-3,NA,TGTGCCAGCAGTATTGGAGGGATTTTCACAGATACGCAGTATTTT,CASSIGGIFTDTQYF